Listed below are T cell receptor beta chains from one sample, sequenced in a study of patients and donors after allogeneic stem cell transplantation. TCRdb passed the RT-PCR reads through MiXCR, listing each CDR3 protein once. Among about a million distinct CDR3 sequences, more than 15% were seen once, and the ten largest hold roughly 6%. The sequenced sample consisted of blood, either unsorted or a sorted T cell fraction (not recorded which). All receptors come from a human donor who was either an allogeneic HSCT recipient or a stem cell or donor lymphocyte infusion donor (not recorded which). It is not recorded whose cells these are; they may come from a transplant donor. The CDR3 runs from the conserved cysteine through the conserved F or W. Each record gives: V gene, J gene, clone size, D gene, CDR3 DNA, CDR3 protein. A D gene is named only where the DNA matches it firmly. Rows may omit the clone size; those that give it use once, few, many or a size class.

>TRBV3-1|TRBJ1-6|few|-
TGTGCCAGCAGGGGGACACCGGCTTATTCACCCCTCCACTTT
CASRGTPAYSPLHF
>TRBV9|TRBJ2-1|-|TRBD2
TGTGCCAGCAGCAAAAATAGCGGGGGGGTCAGTGAGCAGTTCTTC
CASSKNSGGVSEQFF
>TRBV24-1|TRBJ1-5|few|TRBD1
TGTGCCACCAGTCCACAGGGGGGTGGCAATCAGCCCCAGCATTTT
CATSPQGGGNQPQHF
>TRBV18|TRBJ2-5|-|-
TGTGCCAGCTCTGAACAGACGGAGACCCAGTACTTC
CASSEQTETQYF
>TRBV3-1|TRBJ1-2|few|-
TGTGCCAGCAGCCAGGAAACCGCGTTCTATGGCTACACCTTC
CASSQETAFYGYTF
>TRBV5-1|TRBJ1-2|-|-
TGCGCCAGCAGCTCCGGAGGGAGGTATGGCTACACCTTC
CASSSGGRYGYTF
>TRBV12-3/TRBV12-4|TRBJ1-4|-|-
TGTGCCAGCAGATCACACGCAACTAATGAAAAACTGTTTTTT
CASRSHATNEKLFF
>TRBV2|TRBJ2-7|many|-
TGTGCCAGCACTGGCTCCTACGAGCAGTACTTC
CASTGSYEQYF
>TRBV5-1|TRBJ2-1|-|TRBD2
TGCGCCAGCAGCCCCGCTAGCGGGGGGCCGAACAATGAGCAGTTCTTC
CASSPASGGPNNEQFF
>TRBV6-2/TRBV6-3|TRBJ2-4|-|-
TGTGCCAGCAGTACCAACCAGGGGACCAAAAACATTCAGTACTTC
CASSTNQGTKNIQYF
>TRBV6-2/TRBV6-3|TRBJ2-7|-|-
TGTGCCAGCAGTCAAACCAGACGAAATGACGAGCAGTACTTC
CASSQTRRNDEQYF
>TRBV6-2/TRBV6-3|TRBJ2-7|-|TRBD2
TGTGCCAGCAGTACCTCCTGGCGACTAGCGGGAGTAGGGTTCGAGCAGTACTTC
CASSTSWRLAGVGFEQYF
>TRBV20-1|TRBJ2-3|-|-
TGCAGTGCCACCTCGACCAGAGATACGCAGTATTTT
CSATSTRDTQYF